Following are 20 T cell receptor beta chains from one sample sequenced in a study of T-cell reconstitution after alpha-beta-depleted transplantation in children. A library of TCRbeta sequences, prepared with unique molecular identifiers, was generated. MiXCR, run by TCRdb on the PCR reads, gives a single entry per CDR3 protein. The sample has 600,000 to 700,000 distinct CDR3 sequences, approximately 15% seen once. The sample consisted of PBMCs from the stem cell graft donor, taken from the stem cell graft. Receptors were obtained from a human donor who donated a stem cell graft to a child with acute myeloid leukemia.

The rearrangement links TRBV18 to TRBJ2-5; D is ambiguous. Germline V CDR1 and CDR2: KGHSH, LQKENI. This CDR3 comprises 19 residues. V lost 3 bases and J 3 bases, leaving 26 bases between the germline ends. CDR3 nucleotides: TGTGCCAGCTCACCGAAATCTCCCGACTGGCGGCTCGAGGAAGAGACCCAGTACTTC. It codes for CASSPKSPDWRLEEETQYF. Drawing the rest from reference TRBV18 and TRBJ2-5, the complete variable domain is NAGVMQNPRHLVRRRGQEARLRCSPMKGHSHVYWYRQLPEEGLKFMVYLQKENIIDESGMPKERFSAEFPKEGPSILRIQQVVRGDSAAYFCASSPKSPDWRLEEETQYFGPGTRLLVL.

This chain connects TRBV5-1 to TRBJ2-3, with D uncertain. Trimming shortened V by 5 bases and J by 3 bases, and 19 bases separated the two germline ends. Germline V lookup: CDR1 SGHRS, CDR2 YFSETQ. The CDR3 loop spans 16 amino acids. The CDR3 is CASSHGVSSSTDTQYF. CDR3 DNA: TGCGCCAGCAGTCATGGGGTTTCATCTTCGACAGATACGCAGTATTTT.

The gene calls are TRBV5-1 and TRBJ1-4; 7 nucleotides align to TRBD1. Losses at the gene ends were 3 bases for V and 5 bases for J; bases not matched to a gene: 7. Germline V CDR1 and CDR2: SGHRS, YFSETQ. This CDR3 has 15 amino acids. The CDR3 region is CASSSYNRGNEKLFF. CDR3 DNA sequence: TGCGCCAGCAGCTCTTACAACAGGGGCAATGAAAAACTGTTTTTT.

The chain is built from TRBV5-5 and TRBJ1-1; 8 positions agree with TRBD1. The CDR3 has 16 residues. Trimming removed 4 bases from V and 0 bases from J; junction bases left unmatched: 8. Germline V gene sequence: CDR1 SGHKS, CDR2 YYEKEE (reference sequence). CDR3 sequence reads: CASSRGGDRLNTEAFF. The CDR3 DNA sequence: TGTGCCAGCAGCCGGGGGGGGGACAGGTTGAACACTGAAGCTTTCTTT.

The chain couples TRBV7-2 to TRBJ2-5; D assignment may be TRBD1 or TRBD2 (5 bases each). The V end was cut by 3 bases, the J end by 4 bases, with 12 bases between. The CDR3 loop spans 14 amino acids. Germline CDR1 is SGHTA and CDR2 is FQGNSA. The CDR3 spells CASSLGTAGETQYF. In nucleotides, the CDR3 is TGTGCCAGCAGCTTGGGGACCGCGGGAGAGACCCAGTACTTC.

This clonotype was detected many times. DNA of the CDR3: TGTGCCAGCAGTAGGGGTGAAGCTTTCTTT. Translating it yields CASSRGEAFF. The gene calls are TRBV6-2 or TRBV6-3 and TRBJ1-1; tentative D call: TRBD1 (5 bases). Germline assignment: CDR1 MNHEY and CDR2 SVGEGT. The V gene lost 5 bases and the J gene lost 7 bases, with 5 bases spanning the gap. The CDR3 contains 10 residues.

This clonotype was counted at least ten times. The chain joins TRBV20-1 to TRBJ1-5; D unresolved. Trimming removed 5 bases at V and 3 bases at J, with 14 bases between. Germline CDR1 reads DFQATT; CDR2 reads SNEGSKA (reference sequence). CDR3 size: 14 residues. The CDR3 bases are TGCAGTGCTTCTCTGGGCACACACAATCAGCCCCAGCATTTT. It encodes CSASLGTHNQPQHF.

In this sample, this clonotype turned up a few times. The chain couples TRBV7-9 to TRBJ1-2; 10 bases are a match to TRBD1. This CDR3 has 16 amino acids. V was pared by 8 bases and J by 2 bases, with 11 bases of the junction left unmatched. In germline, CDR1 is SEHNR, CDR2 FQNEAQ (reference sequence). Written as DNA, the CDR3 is TGTGCCAGCCGAGGTGGGGACAGGGGCCCGAACTATGGCTACACCTTC. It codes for CASRGGDRGPNYGYTF.

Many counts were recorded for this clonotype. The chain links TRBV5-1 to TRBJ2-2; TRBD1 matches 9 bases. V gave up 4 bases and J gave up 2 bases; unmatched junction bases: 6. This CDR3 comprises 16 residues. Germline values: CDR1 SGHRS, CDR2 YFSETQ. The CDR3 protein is CASSQRTGDNTGELFF. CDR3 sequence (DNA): TGCGCCAGCAGCCAGAGGACAGGGGATAACACCGGGGAGCTGTTTTTT.

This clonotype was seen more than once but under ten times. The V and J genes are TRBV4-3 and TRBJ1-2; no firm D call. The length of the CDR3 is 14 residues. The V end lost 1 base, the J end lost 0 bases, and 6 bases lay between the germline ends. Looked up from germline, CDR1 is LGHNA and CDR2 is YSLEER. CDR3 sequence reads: CASSQGLANYGYTF. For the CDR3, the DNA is TGCGCCAGCAGCCAAGGGCTAGCTAACTATGGCTACACCTTC.

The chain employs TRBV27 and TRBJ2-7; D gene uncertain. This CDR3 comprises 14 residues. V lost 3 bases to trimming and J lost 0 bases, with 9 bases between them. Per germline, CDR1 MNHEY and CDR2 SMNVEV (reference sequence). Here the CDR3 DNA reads TGTGCCAGCAGTTTTGACGCAAGCTCCTACGAGCAGTACGTC. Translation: CASSFDASSYEQYV.

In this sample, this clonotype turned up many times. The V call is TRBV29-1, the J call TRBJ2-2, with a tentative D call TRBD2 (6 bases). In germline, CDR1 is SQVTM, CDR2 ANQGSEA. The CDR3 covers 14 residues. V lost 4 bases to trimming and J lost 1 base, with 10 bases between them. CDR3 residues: CSVGRDGNTGELFF. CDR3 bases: TGCAGCGTTGGGCGGGACGGGAACACCGGGGAGCTGTTTTTT.

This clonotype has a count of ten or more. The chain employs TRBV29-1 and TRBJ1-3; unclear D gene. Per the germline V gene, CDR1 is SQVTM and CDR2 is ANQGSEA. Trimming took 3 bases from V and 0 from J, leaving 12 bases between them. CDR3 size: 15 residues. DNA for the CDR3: TGCAGCGTTGAGGATTACGACAACTCTGGAAACACCATATATTTT. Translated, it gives CSVEDYDNSGNTIYF. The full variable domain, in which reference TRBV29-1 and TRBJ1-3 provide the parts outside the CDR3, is SAVISQKPSRDICQRGTSLTIQCQVDSQVTMMFWYRQQPGQSLTLIATANQGSEATYESGFVIDKFPISRPNLTFSTLTVSNMSPEDSSIYLCSVEDYDNSGNTIYFGEGSWLTVV.

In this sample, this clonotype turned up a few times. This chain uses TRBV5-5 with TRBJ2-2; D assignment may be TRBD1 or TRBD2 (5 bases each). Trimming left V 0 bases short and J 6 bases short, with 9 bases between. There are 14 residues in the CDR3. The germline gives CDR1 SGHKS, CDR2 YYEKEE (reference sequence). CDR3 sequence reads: CASSLVSGPGELFF. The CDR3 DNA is TGTGCCAGCAGCTTGGTATCGGGGCCCGGGGAGCTGTTTTTT.

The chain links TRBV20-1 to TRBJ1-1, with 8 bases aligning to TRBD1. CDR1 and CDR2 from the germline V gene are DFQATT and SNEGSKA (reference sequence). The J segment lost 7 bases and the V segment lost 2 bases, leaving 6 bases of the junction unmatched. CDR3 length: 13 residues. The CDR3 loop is CSARSDRGGEAFF. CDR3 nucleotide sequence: TGCAGTGCTAGATCCGACAGGGGCGGTGAAGCTTTCTTT.

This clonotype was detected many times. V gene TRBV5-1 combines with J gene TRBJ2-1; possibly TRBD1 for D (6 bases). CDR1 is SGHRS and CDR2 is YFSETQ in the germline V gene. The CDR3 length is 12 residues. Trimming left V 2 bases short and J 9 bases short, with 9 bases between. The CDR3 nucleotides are TGCGCCAGCAGCTTCGACAGGCCTGAGCAGTTCTTC. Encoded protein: CASSFDRPEQFF.

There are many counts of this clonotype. CDR3 sequence (DNA): TGCAGTGCTAGCGCCGGGGACGGACCCTACGAGCAGTACGTC. Translating gives CSASAGDGPYEQYV. The rearrangement uses TRBV20-1 and TRBJ2-7, with D perhaps matching TRBD1 or TRBD2 (5 bases each). V dropped 3 bases and J dropped 2 bases, with 14 bases sitting between them. CDR1 is DFQATT, CDR2 SNEGSKA, per germline (reference sequence). The CDR3 loop spans 14 amino acids.

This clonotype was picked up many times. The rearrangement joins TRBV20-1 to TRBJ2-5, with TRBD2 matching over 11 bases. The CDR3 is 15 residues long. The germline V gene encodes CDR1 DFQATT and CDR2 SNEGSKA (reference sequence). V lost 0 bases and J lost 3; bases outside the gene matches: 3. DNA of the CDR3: TGCAGTGCTAGAGATGGTAGCGGGGGGGAAGAGACCCAGTACTTC. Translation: CSARDGSGGEETQYF.

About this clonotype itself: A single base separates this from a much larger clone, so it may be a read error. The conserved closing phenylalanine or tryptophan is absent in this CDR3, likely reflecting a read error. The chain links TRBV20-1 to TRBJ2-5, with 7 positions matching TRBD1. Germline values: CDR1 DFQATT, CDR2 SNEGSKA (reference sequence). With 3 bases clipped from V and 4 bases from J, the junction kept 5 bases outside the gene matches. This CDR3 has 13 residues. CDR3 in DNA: TGCAGTGCTAGGGGACAGTCGGCAGAGACCCAGTACGTC. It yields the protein CSARGQSAETQYV.

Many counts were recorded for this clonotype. DNA for the CDR3: TGCGCCAGCAGTGAAGGGGAGCTGAACACTGAAGCTTTCTTT. This translates into CASSEGELNTEAFF. The chain recombines TRBV10-1 with TRBJ1-1; possibly TRBD1 for D (5 bases). This CDR3 spans 14 amino acids. Germline V lookup: CDR1 WNHNN, CDR2 SYGVQD (reference sequence). V gave up 3 bases and J gave up 0 bases, with 8 bases separating them.